This TCR beta chain was identified in a study of T cell responses to AZD1222 COVID-19 vaccine. Study-wide findings and caveats: As reported, nearly half of all spike-specific TCRs target variant regions that are unmutated. Two AZD1222 doses significantly raised spike-specific TCR breadth and depth over controls. Spike was spanned by vaccine-associated CD4 TCRs, which were dominant at 160-218 and 743-854. In a largely white British group with more females than males, clonal diversity was possibly underestimated.

Remarks on this clone: Its antigen is unidentified.

TCRdb keeps only in-frame clones here, not all; method: immunoSEQ multiplex PCR. The sample shows just over 150,000 clones, around nine tenths of them seen only once. Sample: peripheral blood, taken 28 days after the second AZD1222 dose. The TCR sequence derives from an adult who received the AZD1222 COVID-19 vaccine.

The CDR3 loop is CASSSWDSPTGELFF. CDR3 DNA: TGTGCCAGCAGCTCATGGGACTCGCCGACCGGGGAGCTGTTTTTT. The V and J genes are TRBV7-3 and TRBJ2-2; D perhaps matches TRBD2 (6 bases). Germline CDR1 reads SGHTA; CDR2 reads FQGTGA. The CDR3 is 15 amino acids. V lost 4 bases and J 5 bases, leaving 14 bases between the germline ends. Looking up the rest from reference TRBV7-3 and TRBJ2-2 gives the full variable domain: GAGVSQTPSNKVTEKGKYVELRCDPISGHTALYWYRQSLGQGPEFLIYFQGTGAADDSGLPNDRFFAVRPEGSVSTLKIQRTERGDSAVYLCASSSWDSPTGELFFGEGSRLTVL.